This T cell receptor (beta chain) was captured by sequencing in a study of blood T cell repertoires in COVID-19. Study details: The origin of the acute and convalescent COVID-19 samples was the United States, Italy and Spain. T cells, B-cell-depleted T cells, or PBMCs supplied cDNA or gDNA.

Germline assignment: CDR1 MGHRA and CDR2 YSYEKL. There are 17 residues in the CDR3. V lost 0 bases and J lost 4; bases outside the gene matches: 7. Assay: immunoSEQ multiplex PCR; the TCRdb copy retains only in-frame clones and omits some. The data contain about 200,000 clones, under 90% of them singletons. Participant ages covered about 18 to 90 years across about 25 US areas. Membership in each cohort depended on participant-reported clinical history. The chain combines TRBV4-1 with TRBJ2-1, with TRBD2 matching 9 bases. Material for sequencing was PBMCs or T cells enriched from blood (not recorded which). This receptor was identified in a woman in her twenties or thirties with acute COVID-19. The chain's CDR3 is CASSQDGASGAYNEQFF. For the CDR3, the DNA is TGCGCCAGCAGCCAAGATGGGGCTAGCGGGGCTTACAATGAGCAGTTCTTC.